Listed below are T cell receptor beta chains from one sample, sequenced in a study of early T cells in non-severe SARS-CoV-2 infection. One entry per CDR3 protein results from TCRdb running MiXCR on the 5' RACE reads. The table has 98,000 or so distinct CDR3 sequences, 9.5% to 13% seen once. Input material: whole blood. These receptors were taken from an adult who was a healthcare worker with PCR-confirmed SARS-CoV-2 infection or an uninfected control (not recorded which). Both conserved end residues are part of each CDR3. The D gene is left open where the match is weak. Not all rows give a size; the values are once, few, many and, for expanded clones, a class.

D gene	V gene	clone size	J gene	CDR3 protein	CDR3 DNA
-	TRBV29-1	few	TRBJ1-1	CSVEARGQGTEAFF	TGCAGCGTTGAGGCCCGGGGTCAGGGGACTGAAGCTTTCTTT
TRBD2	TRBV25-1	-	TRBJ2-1	CASSQAGEYNEQFF	TGTGCCAGCAGTCAAGCGGGGGAATACAATGAGCAGTTCTTC
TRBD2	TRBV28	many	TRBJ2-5	CASTNPSGRKTQYF	TGTGCCAGCACCAACCCTAGCGGGCGGAAGACCCAGTACTTC
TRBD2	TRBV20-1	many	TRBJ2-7	CSASSSGLANYEQYF	TGCAGTGCTAGTTCTTCGGGACTAGCCAACTACGAGCAGTACTTC
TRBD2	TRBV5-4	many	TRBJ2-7	CASSASTSEAYEQYF	TGTGCCAGCAGCGCTTCTACTAGCGAGGCCTACGAGCAGTACTTC
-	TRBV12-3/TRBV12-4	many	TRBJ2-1	CASTPGAPNNEQFF	TGTGCCAGCACCCCGGGGGCCCCGAACAATGAGCAGTTCTTC
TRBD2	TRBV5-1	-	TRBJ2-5	CASSPGSGGAVKTQYF	TGCGCCAGCAGCCCCGGTAGCGGGGGGGCCGTAAAGACCCAGTACTTC
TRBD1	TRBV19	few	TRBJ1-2	CARPHLGVQGATNYGYTF	TGTGCCAGGCCCCATTTGGGGGTGCAGGGGGCCACTAACTATGGCTACACCTTC
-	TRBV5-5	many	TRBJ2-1	CASSHSIGSYNEQFF	TGTGCCAGCAGCCATTCGATTGGGAGTTACAATGAGCAGTTCTTC
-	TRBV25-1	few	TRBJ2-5	CASSDSGAGQETQYF	TGTGCCAGCAGTGATAGTGGAGCCGGCCAAGAGACCCAGTACTTC
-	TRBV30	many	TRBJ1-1	CAWSVEVGVWGTEAFF	TGTGCCTGGAGTGTGGAGGTGGGGGTTTGGGGGACTGAAGCTTTCTTT
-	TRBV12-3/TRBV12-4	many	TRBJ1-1	CASSLGRGRMNTEAFF	TGTGCCAGCAGTTTGGGCAGGGGTCGCATGAACACTGAAGCTTTCTTT
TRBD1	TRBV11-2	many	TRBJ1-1	CASTLGMDRFLGKNTEAFF	TGTGCCAGCACGCTCGGGATGGACAGGTTCCTGGGGAAGAACACTGAAGCTTTCTTT
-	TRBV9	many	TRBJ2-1	CASSDSPSPYNEQFF	TGTGCCAGCAGCGATTCCCCGAGCCCCTACAATGAGCAGTTCTTC
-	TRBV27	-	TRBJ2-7	CASSSTFSYEQYF	TGTGCCAGCAGTTCAACGTTCTCCTACGAGCAGTACTTC
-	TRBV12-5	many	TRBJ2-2	CASTREYTGELFF	TGTGCTAGTACGAGGGAATACACCGGGGAGCTGTTTTTT
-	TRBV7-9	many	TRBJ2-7	CASSSSGAVYEQYF	TGTGCCAGCAGCTCGAGCGGAGCTGTTTACGAGCAGTACTTC
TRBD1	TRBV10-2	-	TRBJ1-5	CASRPTGGWQPQHF	TGCGCCAGCAGACCCACAGGGGGTTGGCAGCCCCAGCATTTT
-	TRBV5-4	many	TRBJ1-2	CASSQNNRDYGYTF	TGTGCCAGCAGCCAGAATAACAGGGACTATGGCTACACCTTC
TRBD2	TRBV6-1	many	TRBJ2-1	CASSARLAGAYNEQFF	TGTGCCAGCAGCGCACGACTAGCGGGGGCTTACAATGAGCAGTTCTTC
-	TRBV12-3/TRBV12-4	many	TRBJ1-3	CASRLLIGNTIYF	TGTGCCAGCAGACTGTTAATCGGAAACACCATATATTTT
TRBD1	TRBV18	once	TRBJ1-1	CASSPGDRINTEAFF	TGTGCCAGCTCACCGGGGGACAGAATTAACACTGAAGCTTTCTTT
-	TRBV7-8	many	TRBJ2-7	CASSAEGFEQYF	TGTGCCAGCAGCGCAGAGGGTTTCGAGCAGTACTTC
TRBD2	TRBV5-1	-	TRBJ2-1	CASSPSGGLGNELFF	TGCGCCAGCAGCCCTTCGGGGGGGCTCGGGAATGAGCTGTTCTTC
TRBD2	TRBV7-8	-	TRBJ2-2	CASSHIAGAQNTGELFF	TGTGCCAGCAGCCACATAGCGGGGGCCCAAAACACCGGGGAGCTGTTTTTT
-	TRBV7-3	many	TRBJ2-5	CASSLTSGETQYF	TGTGCCAGCAGCTTAACAAGTGGAGAGACCCAGTACTTC
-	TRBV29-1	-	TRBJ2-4	CSVEGGARNIQYF	TGCAGCGTTGAAGGGGGGGCTAGAAACATTCAGTACTTC
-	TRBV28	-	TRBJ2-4	CASSLESLAKNIQYF	TGTGCCAGCAGCTTGGAGAGTCTAGCCAAAAACATTCAGTACTTC